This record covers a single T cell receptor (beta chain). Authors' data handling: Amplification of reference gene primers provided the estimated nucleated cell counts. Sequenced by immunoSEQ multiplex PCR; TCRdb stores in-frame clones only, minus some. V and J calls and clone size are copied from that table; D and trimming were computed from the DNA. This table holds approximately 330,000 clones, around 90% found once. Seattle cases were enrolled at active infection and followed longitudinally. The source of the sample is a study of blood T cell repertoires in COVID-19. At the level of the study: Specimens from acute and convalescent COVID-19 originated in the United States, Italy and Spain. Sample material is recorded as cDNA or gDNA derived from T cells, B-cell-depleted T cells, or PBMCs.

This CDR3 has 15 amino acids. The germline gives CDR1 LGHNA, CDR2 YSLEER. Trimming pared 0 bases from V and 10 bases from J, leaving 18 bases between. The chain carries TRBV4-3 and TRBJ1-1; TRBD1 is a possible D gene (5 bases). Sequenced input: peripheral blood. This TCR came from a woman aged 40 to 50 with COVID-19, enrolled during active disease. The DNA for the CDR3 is TGCGCCAGCAGCCAAGATTTGCAGGGATTCGCTGCAGCTTTCTTT. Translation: CASSQDLQGFAAAFF.